This T cell receptor beta chain was captured by sequencing in a study of shared clonotypes between healthy human individuals. Study-wide context: Plates per donor: three CD4 naive, three CD4 memory, two CD8 naive, one CD8 memory.

Some clones are missing from TCRdb's copy, which holds only in-frame ones; the method was immunoSEQ multiplex PCR. Of around 350,000 clones listed, around 67% are singletons. This clone was seen more than once but under ten times. This TCR was sampled from a man aged 25-45 years in good health. Sequenced input: memory CD4+ T cells sorted from blood. Subset described: CD45RA-negative fraction.

The CDR3 here is CASSALGAPLRRYF. DNA for the CDR3: TGTGCCAGCAGCGCCTTAGGGGCACCCCTTCGCAGGTACTTC. The rearrangement links TRBV11-2 to TRBJ2-5, with D perhaps TRBD1 (5 bases). Germline CDR1 and CDR2: SGHAT and FQNNGV. This CDR3 is built from 14 residues. V lost 5 bases and J 13 bases, leaving 23 bases between the germline ends.